These 13 T cell receptor beta chains originate from one sample sequenced in a study of tumor-infiltrating lymphocytes in glioblastoma multiforme. Multiple V-beta primers and a C-beta primer amplified TCRB from RNA. A single record per CDR3 protein comes from TCRdb applying MiXCR to the multiplex PCR reads. The sample records roughly 9,600 distinct CDR3 sequences, around 71% being singletons. Sequenced: brain tumor tissue. The receptors stem from a male donor with glioblastoma.

Concerning this clonotype: Sequence at one end of the junction differs from germline and may be a read error. This chain connects TRBV20-1 to TRBJ2-1; 8 positions agree with TRBD2. This CDR3 is built from 16 residues. The germline V gene encodes CDR1 DFQATT and CDR2 SNEGSKA (reference sequence). The DNA for the CDR3 is TGCAGTGCTAGTCGACCGGGATTAGCGGGAATGAGTGAGCAGTTCTTT. Its protein product is CSASRPGLAGMSEQFF.

In regard to this clonotype: The junction departs from germline at one end; a sequencing error may be responsible. CDR3 sequence: CAGSYRAQEGGTQCF. The CDR3 DNA follows: TGTGCCGGCAGCTACCGGGCTCAGGAGGGAGGTACGCAGTGTTTT. The rearrangement joins TRBV11-2 to TRBJ2-3; a weak D match, TRBD2 (6 bases). The CDR3 sequence is 15 residues long. Germline V gene data show CDR1 as SGHAT and CDR2 as FQNNGV.

The chain combines TRBV11-2 with TRBJ1-2; TRBD1 matches 8 bases. CDR1 and CDR2 from the germline V gene are SGHAT and FQNNGV. The CDR3 consists of 12 residues. V lost 4 bases and J lost 6; bases outside the gene matches: 1. CDR3: CASSSTGDGYTF. CDR3 sequence (DNA): TGTGCCAGCAGCTCGACAGGGGATGGCTACACCTTC.

This clonotype was counted between two and nine times. The chain carries TRBV12-3 or TRBV12-4 and TRBJ1-2; 8 bases agree with TRBD1. The CDR3 loop spans 13 amino acids. Losses at the gene ends were 6 bases for V and 6 bases for J; bases not matched to a gene: 6. The CDR3 loop reads CASSRTGIDGYTF. CDR3 bases: TGTGCCAGCAGCCGGACAGGGATAGATGGCTACACCTTC.

This chain joins TRBV11-2 and TRBJ2-1, with 7 bases matching TRBD2. This CDR3 comprises 17 residues. CDR1 SGHAT and CDR2 FQNNGV come from the germline V gene. V lost 5 bases, J lost 5 bases, and 15 bases stayed unmatched. The CDR3 spells CASSPRSRGGMNNEQFF. The CDR3 region has the DNA TGTGCCAGCAGCCCACGGAGCCGGGGAGGGATGAACAATGAGCAGTTCTTC.

About this clonotype: The junction does not match germline at one end; this may be a read error. The chain carries TRBV20-1 and TRBJ2-1; 8 bases are a match to TRBD2. The germline CDR1 and CDR2 sequences are DFQATT and SNEGSKA (reference sequence). CDR3 size: 13 residues. CDR3 amino acids: CSARLAGFNAQFF. CDR3 nucleotide sequence: TGCAGTGCTAGGCTAGCGGGCTTCAATGCGCAGTTCTTC.

With regard to this clonotype: Its ends do not fully match the called genes, so a read error is possible. This chain uses TRBV7-9 with TRBJ2-7, with TRBD2 matching 9 bases. Germline V CDR1 and CDR2: SEHNR, FQNEAQ (reference sequence). The CDR3 has 15 amino acids. The CDR3 sequence is CASSLIAGVEYEQCF. For the CDR3, the DNA is TGTGCCAGCAGCTTAATAGCGGGAGTTGAATACGAGCAGTGCTTC.

CDR3 region: CSVDQPSGANVLTF. In DNA form, the CDR3 reads TGCAGCGTCGATCAGCCCTCTGGGGCCAACGTCCTGACTTTC. The V and J genes are TRBV29-1 and TRBJ2-6, with D uncertain. Deletions cut 6 bases from V and 0 bases from J, with 9 bases between. In germline, CDR1 is SQVTM, CDR2 ANQGSEA. CDR3 length equals 14 residues. The variable domain in full, completed from reference TRBV29-1 and TRBJ2-6, reads SAVISQKPSRDICQRGTSLTIQCQVDSQVTMMFWYRQQPGQSLTLIATANQGSEATYESGFVIDKFPISRPNLTFSTLTVSNMSPEDSSIYLCSVDQPSGANVLTFGAGSRLTVL.

The rearrangement uses TRBV10-2 and TRBJ2-1; D ambiguous. Germline V CDR1 and CDR2: WSHSY, SAAADI. The CDR3 has 14 residues. Trimming removed 4 bases from V and 5 bases from J, with 12 bases in between. The CDR3 loop reads CASSVTKLNNEQFF. The CDR3 nucleotides read TGCGCCAGCAGTGTTACTAAACTAAACAATGAGCAGTTCTTC.

This clonotype was counted only a few times. The chain couples TRBV10-2 to TRBJ1-1; D gene uncertain. V lost 4 bases and J lost 1, with 16 bases in between. Germline V gives CDR1 WSHSY, CDR2 SAAADI. CDR3 length: 16 amino acids. CDR3 sequence: CASSATQPVRNTEAFF. The DNA for the CDR3 is TGCGCCAGCAGTGCCACACAGCCCGTTCGGAACACTGAAGCTTTCTTT.

This clonotype was seen repeatedly, ten times or more. Given a much more abundant clone one base away, this may be a read error. The chain employs TRBV10-1 and TRBJ2-2, with a weak D call TRBD2 (6 bases). This CDR3 contains 15 residues. V dropped 2 bases and J dropped 7 bases, with 14 bases sitting between them. CDR1 and CDR2 (germline): WNHNN, SYGVQD (reference sequence). In DNA form, the CDR3 reads TGCGCCAGCAGTGAGCTGGGACGGGGGATCGGGGAGCTGTTTTTT. It codes for CASSELGRGIGELFF.

Concerning this clonotype itself: At one end, the junction sequence differs from germline, possibly due to a read error. This chain connects TRBV20-1 to TRBJ2-7; TRBD1 might be the D (6 bases). The CDR3 contains 12 residues. Germline V lookup: CDR1 DFQATT, CDR2 SNEGSKA (reference sequence). DNA for the CDR3: TGCAGTGCTAACGAACAGGGCTACGAACAGTACTTC. It translates to CSANEQGYEQYF.

The chain employs TRBV29-1 and TRBJ2-2; 9 positions agree with TRBD2. V was clipped by 4 bases and J by 7 bases; unmatched bases: 4. From germline, CDR1 is SQVTM and CDR2 ANQGSEA. The CDR3 spans 13 residues. The DNA for the CDR3 is TGCAGCGTTGTCGCGGGAGGGGTCGGGGAGCTGTTTTTT. Residues: CSVVAGGVGELFF.